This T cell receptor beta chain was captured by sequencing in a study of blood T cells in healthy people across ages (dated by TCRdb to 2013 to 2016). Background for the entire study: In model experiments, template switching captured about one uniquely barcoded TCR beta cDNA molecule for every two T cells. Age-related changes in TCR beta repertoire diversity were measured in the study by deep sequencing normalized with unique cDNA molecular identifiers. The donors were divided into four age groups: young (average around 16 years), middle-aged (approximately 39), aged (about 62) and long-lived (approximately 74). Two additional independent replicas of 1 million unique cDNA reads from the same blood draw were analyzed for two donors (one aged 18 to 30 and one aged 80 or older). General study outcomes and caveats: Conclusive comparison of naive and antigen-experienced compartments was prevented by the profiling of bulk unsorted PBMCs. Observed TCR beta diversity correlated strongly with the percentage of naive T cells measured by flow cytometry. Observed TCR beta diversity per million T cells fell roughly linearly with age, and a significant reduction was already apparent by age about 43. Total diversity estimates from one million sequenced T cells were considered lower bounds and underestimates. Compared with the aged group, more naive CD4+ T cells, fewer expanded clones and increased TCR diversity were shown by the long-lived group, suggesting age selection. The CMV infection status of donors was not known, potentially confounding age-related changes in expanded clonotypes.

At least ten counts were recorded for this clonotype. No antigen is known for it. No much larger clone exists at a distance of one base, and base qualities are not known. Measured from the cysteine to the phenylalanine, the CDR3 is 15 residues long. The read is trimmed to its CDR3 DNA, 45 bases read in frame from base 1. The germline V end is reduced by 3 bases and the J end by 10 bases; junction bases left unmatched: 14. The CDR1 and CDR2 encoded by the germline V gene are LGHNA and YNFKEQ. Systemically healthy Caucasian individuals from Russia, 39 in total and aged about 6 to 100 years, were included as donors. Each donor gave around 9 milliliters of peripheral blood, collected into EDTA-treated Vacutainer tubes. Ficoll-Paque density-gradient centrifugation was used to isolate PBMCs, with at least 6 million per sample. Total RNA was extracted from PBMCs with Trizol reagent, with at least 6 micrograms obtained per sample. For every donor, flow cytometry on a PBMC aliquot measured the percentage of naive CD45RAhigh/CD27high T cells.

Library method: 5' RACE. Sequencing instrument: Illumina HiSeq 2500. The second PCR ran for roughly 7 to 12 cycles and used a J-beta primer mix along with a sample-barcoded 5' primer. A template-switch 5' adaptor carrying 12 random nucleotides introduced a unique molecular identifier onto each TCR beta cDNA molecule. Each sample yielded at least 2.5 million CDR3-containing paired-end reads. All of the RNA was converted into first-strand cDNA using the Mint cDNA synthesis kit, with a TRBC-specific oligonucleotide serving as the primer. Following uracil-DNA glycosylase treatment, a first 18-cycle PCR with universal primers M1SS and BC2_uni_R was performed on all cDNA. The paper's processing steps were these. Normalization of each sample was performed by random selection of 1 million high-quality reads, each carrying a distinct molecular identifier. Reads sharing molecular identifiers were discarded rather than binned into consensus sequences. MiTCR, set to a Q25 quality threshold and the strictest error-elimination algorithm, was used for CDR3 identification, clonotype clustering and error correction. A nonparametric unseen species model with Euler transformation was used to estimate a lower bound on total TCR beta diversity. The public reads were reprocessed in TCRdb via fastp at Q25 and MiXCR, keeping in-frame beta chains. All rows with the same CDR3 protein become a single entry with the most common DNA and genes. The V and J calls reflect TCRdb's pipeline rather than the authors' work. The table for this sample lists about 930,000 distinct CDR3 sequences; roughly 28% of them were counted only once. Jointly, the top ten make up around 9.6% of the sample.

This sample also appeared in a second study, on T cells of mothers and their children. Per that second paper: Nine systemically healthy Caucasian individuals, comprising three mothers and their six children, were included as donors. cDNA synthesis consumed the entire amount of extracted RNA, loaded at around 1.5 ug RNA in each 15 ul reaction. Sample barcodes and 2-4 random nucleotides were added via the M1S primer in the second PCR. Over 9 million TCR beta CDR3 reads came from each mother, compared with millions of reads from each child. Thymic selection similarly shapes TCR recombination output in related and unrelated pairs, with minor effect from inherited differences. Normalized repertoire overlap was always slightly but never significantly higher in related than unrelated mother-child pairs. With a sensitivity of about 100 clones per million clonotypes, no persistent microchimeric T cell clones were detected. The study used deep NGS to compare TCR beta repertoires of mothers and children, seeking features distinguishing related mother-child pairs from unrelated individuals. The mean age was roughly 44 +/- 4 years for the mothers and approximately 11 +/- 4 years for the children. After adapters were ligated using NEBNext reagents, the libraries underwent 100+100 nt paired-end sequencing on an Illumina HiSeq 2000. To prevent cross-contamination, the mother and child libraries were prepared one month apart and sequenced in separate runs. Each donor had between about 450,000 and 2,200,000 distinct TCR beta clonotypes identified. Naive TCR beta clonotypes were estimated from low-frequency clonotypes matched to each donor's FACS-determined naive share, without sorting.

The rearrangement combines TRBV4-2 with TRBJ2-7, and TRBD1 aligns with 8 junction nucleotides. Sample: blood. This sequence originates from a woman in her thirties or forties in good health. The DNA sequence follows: TGTGCCAGCAGCCAGACTATACAGGGGGAACTGCCCCAGTACTTC. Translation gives CASSQTIQGELPQYF.